Below are 13 T cell receptor beta chains sequenced from a single sample in a study of CD8+ T cells in alopecia areata. As the sequencing template, cDNA was produced by extracting RNA and reverse transcribing it. TCRdb keeps only in-frame clones here, not all; method: immunoSEQ multiplex PCR. The sample lists roughly 200,000 clones, roughly 53% seen once, with more than 10% in the top ten. The treatment here: oral pan-JAK inhibitor, 5-10 mg twice daily. The starting material was CD8+ T cells sorted from blood, obtained at week 24, from a patient treated with tofacitinib. The receptors come from a human donor with alopecia areata.

The CDR3 loop is CASRSPRGRYNEQFF. The CDR3 DNA is TGTGCCAGCAGATCCCCTCGGGGGAGATACAATGAGCAGTTCTTC. The rearrangement links TRBV28 to TRBJ2-1; D might be TRBD2 (6 bases). The V gene lost 6 bases and the J gene lost 4 bases, with 16 bases spanning the gap. This CDR3 contains 15 residues. Per the germline V gene, CDR1 is MDHEN and CDR2 is SYDVKM.

In this sample, this clone turned up a few times. The chain carries TRBV30 and TRBJ2-1; 7 nucleotides align to TRBD2. V trimming: 4 bases; J trimming: 7 bases; junction bases outside the gene matches: 13. Germline CDR1 and CDR2: GTSNPN and SVGIG (reference sequence). The length of the CDR3 is 15 residues. The CDR3 DNA is TGTGCCTGGAATACCGGGGGGAGTAGAGTGAATGAGCAGTTCTTC. Its protein product is CAWNTGGSRVNEQFF.

This clone occurred a few times. The chain carries TRBV7-9 and TRBJ2-1; 9 bases line up with TRBD2. The CDR3 loop spans 14 amino acids. The germline gives CDR1 SEHNR, CDR2 FQNEAQ (reference sequence). Unmatched junction bases numbered 4, after V lost 5 bases and J lost 5 bases. DNA of the CDR3: TGTGCCAGCAGCAATAGCGGGGGAAACAATGAGCAGTTCTTC. It encodes CASSNSGGNNEQFF. Using reference TRBV7-9 and TRBJ2-1 for the parts outside the CDR3, the full variable domain is DTGVSQNPRHKITKRGQNVTFRCDPISEHNRLYWYRQTLGQGPEFLTYFQNEAQLEKSRLLSDRFSAERPKGSFSTLEIQRTEQGDSAMYLCASSNSGGNNEQFFGPGTRLTVL.

The chain joins TRBV10-3 to TRBJ2-5, with D possibly matching TRBD1 (5 bases). The CDR3 is 14 amino acids. Trimming removed 3 bases from V and 5 bases from J, with 13 bases in between. Germline V gene sequence: CDR1 ENHRY, CDR2 SYGVKD. The CDR3 DNA sequence: TGTGCCATCAGTGAAGCAGGGCTTAGGGAGACCCAGTACTTC. It codes for CAISEAGLRETQYF.

This chain joins TRBV11-2 and TRBJ1-1; D might be TRBD1 (5 bases). This CDR3 comprises 12 residues. V was cut by 5 bases and J by 10 bases, with 14 bases left in between. CDR1 SGHAT and CDR2 FQNNGV come from the germline V gene. CDR3 nucleotides: TGTGCCAGCAGCGACGGGCGTAGGGGAGCTTTCTTT. Its protein is CASSDGRRGAFF. The full variable domain, with the rest looked up from reference TRBV11-2 and TRBJ1-1, is EAGVAQSPRYKIIEKRQSVAFWCNPISGHATLYWYQQILGQGPKLLIQFQNNGVVDDSQLPKDRFSAERLKGVDSTLKIQPAKLEDSAVYLCASSDGRRGAFFGQGTRLTVV.

The chain joins TRBV7-8 to TRBJ1-2; D might be TRBD1 (6 bases). Germline loops: CDR1 SGHVS, CDR2 FQNEAQ. There are 13 residues in the CDR3. Deletions cut 8 bases from V and 6 bases from J, with 16 bases between. The CDR3 protein is CASEAGSGDGYTF. In DNA form, the CDR3 reads TGTGCCAGCGAGGCAGGGTCAGGGGATGGCTACACCTTC.

This chain's CDR3 is CASSQDRSAGDTEAFF. The CDR3 DNA is TGCGCCAGCAGCCAAGATAGGTCAGCGGGGGACACTGAAGCTTTCTTT. This rearrangement joins TRBV4-3 to TRBJ1-1, with a weak D call TRBD1 (5 bases). This CDR3 is 16 amino acids long. Germline V gives CDR1 LGHNA, CDR2 YSLEER. Deletions cut 0 bases from V and 3 bases from J, with 14 bases between.

V and J are TRBV30 and TRBJ2-5, with D maybe TRBD2 (6 bases). The CDR3 is made up of 16 amino acids. V was trimmed by 3 bases and J by 4 bases, leaving 21 bases between them. Germline CDR1 reads GTSNPN; CDR2 reads SVGIG (reference sequence). The CDR3 region has the DNA TGTGCCTGGAGCCAGATTCGGGAGAGGGAGTTAGAGACCCAGTACTTC. Amino acid sequence: CAWSQIRERELETQYF.

The V and J genes are TRBV9 and TRBJ2-2; 7 positions match TRBD1. Trimming took 3 bases from V and 1 from J; bases not matched to a gene: 3. The CDR3 loop spans 15 amino acids. Germline lookup yields CDR1 SGDLS and CDR2 YYNGEE. The CDR3 bases are TGTGCCAGCAGCGGTAACAGGGGGAACACCGGGGAGCTGTTTTTT. It codes for CASSGNRGNTGELFF.

The CDR3 DNA is TGCGCCAGCAGCCAGACTCTAGCGGGGGGGCGTCGTGAGACCCAGTACTTC. This translates into CASSQTLAGGRRETQYF. The chain has TRBV4-3 and TRBJ2-5, with 12 bases matching TRBD2. V lost 3 bases to trimming and J lost 5 bases; unmatched junction nucleotides: 10. The germline CDR1 and CDR2 sequences are LGHNA and YSLEER. The CDR3 consists of 17 residues.

The chain employs TRBV29-1 and TRBJ2-3; D might be TRBD1 or TRBD2, each matching 5 bases. CDR1 is SQVTM, CDR2 ANQGSEA, per germline. The CDR3 sequence is 16 residues long. With 1 base removed from V and 1 base from J, the gap between germline ends came to 15 bases. The CDR3 loop reads CSVEARDGPGTDTQYF. In DNA, the CDR3 is TGCAGCGTTGAAGCTAGGGACGGGCCAGGCACAGATACGCAGTATTTT.

The chain employs TRBV19 and TRBJ2-7; maybe TRBD1 (6 bases). CDR1 is LNHDA, CDR2 SQIVND, per germline (reference sequence). This CDR3 is built from 13 residues. V was cut by 5 bases and J by 3 bases, with 11 bases left in between. CDR3 sequence: CASSLDSFYEQYF. The CDR3 nucleotides are TGTGCCAGTAGTCTGGACAGTTTCTACGAGCAGTACTTC.

The J gene is TRBJ2-3, the V gene TRBV7-9; D gene ambiguous. Trimming took off 7 bases at V and 0 bases at J, with 14 bases between the two ends. Germline CDR1 is SEHNR and CDR2 is FQNEAQ (reference sequence). This CDR3 contains 15 residues. CDR3 coding DNA: TGTGCCAGCACCCCCGTCGTGGAAAGCACAGATACGCAGTATTTT. It codes for CASTPVVESTDTQYF. Combining the CDR3 with reference TRBV7-9 and TRBJ2-3 gives the whole variable domain DTGVSQNPRHKITKRGQNVTFRCDPISEHNRLYWYRQTLGQGPEFLTYFQNEAQLEKSRLLSDRFSAERPKGSFSTLEIQRTEQGDSAMYLCASTPVVESTDTQYFGPGTRLTVL.